What follows is one TCR beta chain and its context. The length of the CDR3 is 14 residues. The germline V gene encodes CDR1 MNHEY and CDR2 SMNVEV (reference sequence). With 1 base removed from V and 1 base from J, the gap between germline ends came to 7 bases. The data are from a study of shared clonotypes between healthy human individuals. Whole-study context: Researchers assigned three CD4 naive, three CD4 memory, two CD8 naive and one CD8 memory plate to each donor.

Genomic DNA from each subset was divided evenly over several immunoSEQ plates. Profiling relied on immunoSEQ multiplex PCR, and the TCRdb table lists in-frame clones only, not all of them. The sample has over 700,000 clones; roughly two thirds are singletons. Caucasian adults residing in Nashville, Tennessee made up all the donors. The investigators split CD4+ cells into a CD45RA+ naive subset and a CD45RA-negative memory subset. The chain has TRBV27 and TRBJ2-5; D possibly corresponds to TRBD1 (5 bases). Sequences were obtained from memory CD4+ T cells sorted from blood. Subset of the sample: CD45RA-negative fraction. This TCR was recovered from a woman younger than 45 in good health. The CDR3 sequence: CASSLLGRQETQYF. CDR3 coding DNA: TGTGCCAGCAGTTTATTGGGGCGCCAAGAGACCCAGTACTTC.